The present T cell receptor (beta chain) was sequenced within a study of control samples from healthy donors and cancer patients. In germline, CDR1 is KGHSH, CDR2 LQKENI. The CDR3 has 12 residues. V was pared by 1 base and J by 5 bases, with 5 bases between. Clones were read by immunoSEQ multiplex PCR, and TCRdb kept only the in-frame ones, dropping some. Of about 120,000 clones listed, over 90% are singletons. This TCR derives from a man under 40 in good health. This chain connects TRBV18 to TRBJ2-5, with D perhaps TRBD1 or TRBD2 (5 bases each). The sample taken for sequencing was blood. The CDR3 DNA is TGTGCCAGCTCACCACGGGGGGAGACCCAGTACTTC. It is translated as CASSPRGETQYF.